This T cell receptor beta chain was documented in a study of control samples from healthy donors and cancer patients. The data were produced by immunoSEQ multiplex PCR, yet TCRdb's version contains in-frame clones alone and is incomplete. The sample lists 150,000 to 200,000 clones, 91% occurring once. Only one count was recorded for this clone. V shed 10 bases and J 3 bases; nucleotides not matched to a gene: 6. CDR3 length: 13 residues. Per germline, CDR1 ENHRY and CDR2 SYGVKD. The rearrangement links TRBV10-3 to TRBJ2-7; 10 nucleotides align to TRBD1. The TCR was taken from a woman aged 25 to 39 in good health. Sequencing was carried out using blood. In DNA form, the CDR3 reads TGTGCCAAGACCGGGACAGGGGACTACGAGCAGTACTTC. Its translation is CAKTGTGDYEQYF.